This T cell receptor (beta chain) derives from a study of cytomegalovirus exposure and HLA in healthy donors. PCR involved 60 Vbeta and 13 Jbeta primers. The data were produced by immunoSEQ multiplex PCR, yet TCRdb's version contains in-frame clones alone and is incomplete. The data contain approximately 77,000 clones, roughly four fifths of them singletons. With respect to this clone: Its antigen is undetermined.

This CDR3 is 15 amino acids long. With 2 bases removed from V and 0 bases from J, the gap between germline ends came to 8 bases. Germline-derived CDR1 and CDR2 are MNHEY and SMNVEV (reference sequence). General study points: Relative to equally common others, HLA-associated TCR beta chains showed greater clonal expansion in a later analysis. Available immune exposure information was restricted to CMV serostatus only. Reportedly, a later analysis found an Asian-associated ancestry cluster had fewer N-insertions than the roughly 630-donor mean.

The source of this sequence is a man aged 35-49 years in good health and CMV-seronegative. The chain recombines TRBV27 with TRBJ1-3, with D unresolved. The sample comprised PBMCs. The CDR3 sequence: CASSLGPDSGNTIYF. The CDR3 DNA reads as TGTGCCAGCAGTTTAGGGCCAGACTCTGGAAACACCATATATTTT.